This entry describes one T cell receptor (beta chain). Its antigen is currently unknown. Using immunoSEQ multiplex PCR, the repertoire was profiled, and TCRdb retains in-frame clones only, with some absent. The sample lists fewer than 150,000 clones, under 85% occurring once. This sample was taken from a study of T cell responses to AZD1222 COVID-19 vaccine. The V end lost 6 bases, the J end lost 5 bases, and 4 bases lay between the germline ends. The CDR3 sequence is 10 residues long. Regarding the study as a whole: Repertoire sampling happened only post peak T cell response.

J is TRBJ2-5 and V is TRBV12-3 or TRBV12-4; no definite D call. This specimen consisted of peripheral blood, obtained on day 0 of AZD1222 vaccination. The sequence was collected from an adult in good health. The CDR3 nucleotides read TGTGCCAGCAGCGGGGAGACCCAGTACTTC. Translating it yields CASSGETQYF.